These 24 T cell receptor beta chains share one sample of origin, sequenced in a study of T cell responses to AZD1222 COVID-19 vaccine. Data came from immunoSEQ multiplex PCR; TCRdb stores just in-frame clones and leaves some out. The sample consists of under 100,000 clones, more than 90% of them appearing once. Sample: peripheral blood, taken on day 0 of AZD1222 vaccination. The receptors derive from an adult in good health.

V is TRBV10-1 and J is TRBJ2-7; D gene ambiguous. CDR1 and CDR2 from the germline V gene are WNHNN and SYGVQD (reference sequence). The CDR3 sequence is 11 residues long. V was cut by 4 bases and J by 7 bases, with 8 bases left in between. DNA for the CDR3: TGCGCCAGCAGTGTAGGTGGAGAGCAGTACTTC. The encoded protein is CASSVGGEQYF.

The chain uses TRBV7-2 and TRBJ2-7, with D unresolved. The CDR3 has 12 amino acids. The V end was cut by 0 bases, the J end by 2 bases, with 2 bases between. CDR1 is SGHTA and CDR2 is FQGNSA in the germline V gene. CDR3 sequence reads: CASSLAPYEQYF. CDR3 in DNA: TGTGCCAGCAGCTTAGCGCCCTACGAGCAGTACTTC.

This clone was seen only once. This sequence joins TRBV19 and TRBJ1-4, with a tentative D call TRBD1 (6 bases). Deletions cut 3 bases from V and 10 bases from J, with 15 bases between. There are 14 residues in the CDR3. The germline V gene encodes CDR1 LNHDA and CDR2 SQIVND (reference sequence). CDR3 sequence (DNA): TGTGCCAGTAGTATCGAAACAGGGCTGGCAAAACTGTTTTTT. It translates to CASSIETGLAKLFF.

This rearrangement joins TRBV5-4 to TRBJ1-3; 10 nucleotides agree with TRBD1. Germline loops: CDR1 SGHNT, CDR2 YYREEE (reference sequence). J lost 4 bases, V lost 2 bases, and 15 bases had no gene match. This CDR3 has 19 amino acids. The CDR3 nucleotides are TGTGCCAGCAGCTTAGGAGGACAGGGGGATGTAGGTCCCGGAAACACCATATATTTT. Its protein is CASSLGGQGDVGPGNTIYF.

The rearrangement links TRBV5-5 to TRBJ1-1, with unresolved D. V lost 2 bases and J 5 bases, leaving 13 bases between the germline ends. The CDR3 extends over 14 amino acids. The germline CDR1 and CDR2 sequences are SGHKS and YYEKEE (reference sequence). The CDR3 loop reads CASSLGQVRTEAFF. The CDR3 DNA sequence: TGTGCCAGCAGCTTAGGGCAGGTAAGGACTGAAGCTTTCTTT.

This clone was found a few times. This chain uses TRBV4-3 with TRBJ2-7, with 7 bases that match TRBD1. This CDR3 contains 15 residues. CDR1 is LGHNA, CDR2 YSLEER, per germline. With 5 bases clipped from V and 4 bases from J, the junction kept 11 bases outside the gene matches. The chain's CDR3 is CASSTQPGTAYEQYF. Here the CDR3 DNA reads TGCGCCAGCAGCACCCAACCCGGGACAGCGTACGAGCAGTACTTC.

The rearrangement links TRBV9 to TRBJ2-7; D could derive from TRBD1 or TRBD2 (6 bases each). The CDR3 contains 13 residues. V gave up 0 bases and J gave up 9 bases, with 13 bases separating them. Germline V lookup: CDR1 SGDLS, CDR2 YYNGEE. The CDR3 sequence: CASSVGDGGAQYF. The DNA for the CDR3 is TGTGCCAGCAGCGTAGGGGACGGGGGCGCGCAGTACTTC.

The chain joins TRBV28 to TRBJ2-1; D is unresolved. This CDR3 spans 13 amino acids. The germline CDR1 and CDR2 sequences are MDHEN and SYDVKM. V lost 6 bases and J 7 bases, leaving 13 bases between the germline ends. CDR3 nucleotide sequence: TGTGCCAGCAGGGGGATCCCCCGGAATGAGCAGTTCTTC. Residues: CASRGIPRNEQFF.

This clone is labeled medium-sized. Different DNA sequences within this sample yield the same CDR3. This sequence joins TRBV6-2 or TRBV6-3 and TRBJ1-1; D not resolved. Germline-derived CDR1 and CDR2 are MNHEY and SVGEGT. CDR3 length: 13 residues. V gave up 2 bases and J gave up 2 bases, with 6 bases separating them. Here the CDR3 reads CASSYGPNTEAFF. The CDR3 DNA reads as TGTGCCAGCAGTTACGGGCCAAACACTGAAGCTTTCTTT.

The chain has TRBV28 and TRBJ1-2; D gene uncertain. Germline loops: CDR1 MDHEN, CDR2 SYDVKM. The CDR3 contains 12 residues. Trimming took 10 bases from V and 4 from J, leaving 13 bases between them. CDR3 amino acids: CAISQLPYGYTF. The CDR3 bases are TGTGCCATCTCACAGCTCCCCTATGGCTACACCTTC.

CDR3 in amino acids: CASSQNRGNSPLHF. The CDR3 DNA is TGTGCCAGCAGCCAAAACAGGGGGAATTCACCCCTCCACTTT. The chain carries TRBV3-1 (or the pseudogene TRBV3-2) and TRBJ1-6; 8 bases map to TRBD1. The germline gives CDR1 LGHDT, CDR2 YNNKEL (reference sequence). V was pared by 2 bases and J by 7 bases, with 1 base of the junction left unmatched. CDR3 length equals 14 residues.

The sample holds one count of this clone. The chain recombines TRBV3-1 (or the pseudogene TRBV3-2) with TRBJ1-6; no clear D. V gave up 4 bases and J gave up 8 bases, with 12 bases separating them. Germline CDR1 LGHDT, CDR2 YNNKEL (reference sequence). This CDR3 has 14 residues. The CDR3 DNA follows: TGTGCCAGCAGCCGCACCTCTCGGGATTCACCCCTCCACTTT. It is translated as CASSRTSRDSPLHF.

The chain joins TRBV19 to TRBJ1-5; D unclear. The germline CDR1 and CDR2 sequences are LNHDA and SQIVND (reference sequence). The CDR3 totals 14 residues. Trimming shortened V by 1 base and J by 10 bases, and 14 bases separated the two germline ends. CDR3 residues: CASSIGGPLTPQHF. The CDR3 DNA reads TGTGCCAGTAGTATAGGAGGACCGCTAACTCCCCAGCATTTT.

DNA of the CDR3: TGTGCCATCAGTGAGAGGTCGGGGGCCGCGATGAGCACTGAAGCTTTCTTT. This encodes CAISERSGAAMSTEAFF. The chain couples TRBV10-3 to TRBJ1-1, with D possibly being TRBD1 (6 bases). The CDR3 is 17 residues long. V was clipped by 2 bases and J by 4 bases, with 20 bases between them. From germline, CDR1 is ENHRY and CDR2 SYGVKD.

V gene TRBV12-3 or TRBV12-4 combines with J gene TRBJ1-1; D unclear. This CDR3 region has 10 residues. V was shortened by 4 bases and J by 11 bases, with 8 bases between the two germline ends. The DNA of the CDR3 is TGTGCCAGCAGTTCTCCCTGCGCTTTCTTT. It codes for CASSSPCAFF.

The chain joins TRBV6-2 or TRBV6-3 to TRBJ2-1, with D perhaps TRBD2 (7 bases). Per the germline V gene, CDR1 is MNHEY and CDR2 is SVGEGT. With 2 bases removed from V and 6 bases from J, the gap between germline ends came to 14 bases. The CDR3 has 15 amino acids. The CDR3 loop reads CASSYQGLGGNEQFF. As DNA, the CDR3 is TGTGCCAGCAGTTACCAAGGACTAGGGGGCAATGAGCAGTTCTTC.

This clone showed up just a few times. The CDR3 here is CASSQEEAGVHWYF. CDR3 in DNA: TGTGCCAGCAGCCAAGAAGAAGCGGGGGTTCATTGGTACTTC. This chain joins TRBV14 and TRBJ2-7, with TRBD2 matching 8 bases. This CDR3 spans 14 amino acids. V shed 0 bases and J 12 bases; nucleotides not matched to a gene: 10. Germline V CDR1 and CDR2: SGHDN, FVKESK.

V gene TRBV28 combines with J gene TRBJ1-6, with TRBD1 as a possible D gene (6 bases). The germline V gene has CDR1 MDHEN and CDR2 SYDVKM. The CDR3 has 14 amino acids. Trimming took 5 bases from V and 9 from J, leaving 14 bases between them. CDR3 in amino acids: CASSPLQGGSPLHF. For the CDR3, the DNA is TGTGCCAGCAGTCCGCTACAGGGAGGTTCACCCCTCCACTTT.

This clone has more than one count but fewer than ten. CDR3 region: CASSLGQGRRYEQYF. In DNA, the CDR3 is TGCGCCAGCAGCTTGGGACAGGGCAGGAGGTACGAGCAGTACTTC. The genes are TRBV5-1 and TRBJ2-7; 7 positions match TRBD1. V gave up 0 bases and J gave up 4 bases; unmatched junction bases: 7. The CDR3 spans 15 residues. Germline V gives CDR1 SGHRS, CDR2 YFSETQ.

The chain joins TRBV28 to TRBJ1-5; weak D call: TRBD1 (6 bases). In germline, CDR1 is MDHEN, CDR2 SYDVKM. The CDR3 is 12 amino acids. The ends were cut back, 7 bases at V and 4 bases at J, with 8 bases in the middle. The CDR3 protein is CASNQGNQPQHF. CDR3 nucleotides: TGTGCCAGCAACCAGGGGAATCAGCCCCAGCATTTT.

The chain links TRBV6-1 to TRBJ1-2; D ambiguous. Trimming shortened V by 2 bases and J by 8 bases, and 18 bases separated the two germline ends. The CDR3 loop spans 15 amino acids. CDR1 and CDR2 from the germline V gene are MNHNS and SASEGT. In DNA, the CDR3 is TGTGCCAGCAGTGAACTCTCTGCAGACATGAGGGGCTACACCTTC. As protein: CASSELSADMRGYTF.

This clone showed up just once. This chain uses TRBV28 with TRBJ1-2; D remains ambiguous. Germline V CDR1 and CDR2: MDHEN, SYDVKM. Trimming removed 2 bases at V and 4 bases at J, with 17 bases between. The CDR3 length is 16 residues. CDR3 in DNA: TGTGCCAGCAGTTTAAGCCCCGGGGAGGGAGGCTATGGCTACACCTTC. Translating it yields CASSLSPGEGGYGYTF.

The rearrangement links TRBV2 to TRBJ2-5; D ambiguous. The CDR3 covers 12 residues. Per germline, CDR1 SNHLY and CDR2 FYNNEI. Trimming took off 4 bases at V and 10 bases at J, with 13 bases between the two ends. The CDR3 DNA follows: TGTGCCAGCAGTGCCAATGACCTGATCCAGTACTTC. Amino acid sequence: CASSANDLIQYF.

The chain recombines TRBV19 with TRBJ1-1, with 8 bases matching TRBD1. V trimming: 7 bases; J trimming: 0 bases; junction bases outside the gene matches: 10. Germline V gene sequence: CDR1 LNHDA, CDR2 SQIVND (reference sequence). The CDR3 is made up of 16 amino acids. CDR3 in DNA: TGTGCCAGTACCCAAATGACAGGGGTCATGAACACTGAAGCTTTCTTT. This encodes CASTQMTGVMNTEAFF.